These 28 T cell receptor beta chains originate from one sample sequenced in a study of T cell responses to AZD1222 COVID-19 vaccine. Produced via immunoSEQ multiplex PCR; TCRdb's table is partial and in-frame only. The data hold about 120,000 clones, with about 90% observed a single time. The input for sequencing was peripheral blood, taken on day 0 of AZD1222 vaccination. The receptor source for this set is an adult in good health.

The V call is TRBV6-5, the J call TRBJ1-6; D unresolved. Germline V gives CDR1 MNHEY, CDR2 SVGAGI. V dropped 3 bases and J dropped 10 bases, with 16 bases sitting between them. CDR3 length equals 15 residues. As DNA, the CDR3 is TGTGCCAGCAGTTATCAAGGGAGTCTAAGCTCACCCCTCCACTTT. Its protein is CASSYQGSLSSPLHF.

The chain uses TRBV2 and TRBJ2-2, with D hard to call. The CDR3 has 14 residues. Trimming removed 2 bases at V and 7 bases at J, with 11 bases between. The germline CDR1 and CDR2 sequences are SNHLY and FYNNEI. Here the CDR3 reads CASSERLVIGELFF. CDR3 nucleotides: TGTGCCAGCAGTGAAAGGCTAGTTATCGGGGAGCTGTTTTTT. The full variable domain, completed using reference TRBV2 and TRBJ2-2, is EPEVTQTPSHQVTQMGQEVILRCVPISNHLYFYWYRQILGQKVEFLVSFYNNEISEKSEIFDDQFSVERPDGSNFTLKIRSTKLEDSAMYFCASSERLVIGELFFGEGSRLTVL.

The chain has TRBV28 and TRBJ1-4, with unresolved D. The V end was cut by 4 bases, the J end by 6 bases, with 9 bases between. The CDR3 totals 13 residues. Per germline, CDR1 MDHEN and CDR2 SYDVKM. The CDR3 DNA follows: TGTGCCAGCAGTTCATCTAATTATGAAAAACTGTTTTTT. It specifies CASSSSNYEKLFF.

This chain connects TRBV4-1 to TRBJ2-6, with a tentative D call TRBD1 (6 bases). Trimming pared 5 bases from V and 1 base from J, leaving 15 bases between. Germline V gene lookup returns CDR1 MGHRA and CDR2 YSYEKL. The CDR3 runs to 17 residues. The CDR3: CASSKRAQGSGANVLTF. The CDR3 nucleotides are TGCGCCAGCAGCAAGAGAGCACAGGGTTCTGGGGCCAACGTCCTGACTTTC.

V is TRBV29-1 and J is TRBJ1-1; no firm D call. The CDR3 is 11 residues long. With 4 bases removed from V and 5 bases from J, the gap between germline ends came to 8 bases. Germline values: CDR1 SQVTM, CDR2 ANQGSEA. CDR3 nucleotides: TGCAGCGTTGGTGGCGGAACTGAAGCTTTCTTT. Encoded protein: CSVGGGTEAFF.

With regard to this clone: Other DNA sequences in this sample translate to the same CDR3. CDR3: CASSLSSGGYTF. In DNA, the CDR3 is TGTGCCAGCAGCTTATCAAGTGGTGGCTACACCTTC. This sequence joins TRBV13 and TRBJ1-2; D is unresolved. The CDR3 extends over 12 amino acids. Trimming took 2 bases from V and 7 from J, leaving 8 bases between them. Germline V gene lookup returns CDR1 PRHDT and CDR2 FYEKMQ (reference sequence).

The genes are TRBV10-3 and TRBJ2-1; the match to TRBD2 covers 9 bases. Germline V CDR1 and CDR2: ENHRY, SYGVKD. The CDR3 spans 18 residues. Trimming at V came to 4 bases and at J to 8 bases, leaving 18 bases not matched to a gene. CDR3 DNA sequence: TGTGCCATCAGTGCCCCCCAGGGGCGGGAGGGACTGGGGGATGAGCAGTTCTTC. It codes for CAISAPQGREGLGDEQFF.

The rearrangement links TRBV7-2 to TRBJ2-1, with unresolved D. The CDR3 contains 12 residues. Trimming left V 4 bases short and J 4 bases short, with 5 bases between. The germline V gene has CDR1 SGHTA and CDR2 FQGNSA. The CDR3 DNA is TGTGCCAGCAGCTGGAGTTACAATGAGCAGTTCTTC. This encodes CASSWSYNEQFF.

This sequence joins TRBV28 and TRBJ1-4, with TRBD1 identical over 7 bases. Losses at the gene ends were 6 bases for V and 5 bases for J; bases not matched to a gene: 9. There are 15 residues in the CDR3. Germline CDR1 MDHEN, CDR2 SYDVKM. CDR3 bases: TGTGCCAGCAGGGTAGAGGACAGGCTAAATGAAAAACTGTTTTTT. This sequence encodes CASRVEDRLNEKLFF.

The genes are TRBV28 and TRBJ1-5; possibly TRBD1 for D (6 bases). This CDR3 contains 13 residues. The germline V gene has CDR1 MDHEN and CDR2 SYDVKM. V was clipped by 2 bases and J by 9 bases, with 11 bases between them. The CDR3 sequence is CASSLGGHGPQHF. CDR3 nucleotides: TGTGCCAGCAGTTTAGGGGGACACGGGCCCCAGCATTTT.

The chain employs TRBV27 and TRBJ2-7; no definite D call. Trimming took off 4 bases at V and 4 bases at J, with 11 bases between the two ends. The CDR3 extends over 13 amino acids. Germline CDR1 is MNHEY and CDR2 is SMNVEV (reference sequence). CDR3 residues: CASSYQNPYEQYF. CDR3 in DNA: TGTGCCAGCAGTTACCAGAACCCTTACGAGCAGTACTTC.

The chain uses TRBV7-8 and TRBJ1-4; unclear D gene. Trimming shortened V by 0 bases and J by 5 bases, and 16 bases separated the two germline ends. CDR1 SGHVS and CDR2 FQNEAQ come from the germline V gene. The CDR3 length is 17 residues. The CDR3 region is CASSLAGPRKLNEKLFF. The CDR3 bases are TGTGCCAGCAGCTTAGCCGGGCCTCGGAAGTTAAATGAAAAACTGTTTTTT.

The chain links TRBV28 to TRBJ1-4; D uncertain. The CDR3 length is 16 residues. The germline gives CDR1 MDHEN, CDR2 SYDVKM. Trimming took off 5 bases at V and 7 bases at J, with 20 bases between the two ends. The CDR3 region is CASSPPGRIWSEKLFF. Here the CDR3 DNA reads TGTGCCAGCAGTCCCCCCGGGAGGATTTGGAGTGAAAAACTGTTTTTT. The complete variable domain, with remaining parts taken from reference TRBV28 and TRBJ1-4, reads DVKVTQSSRYLVKRTGEKVFLECVQDMDHENMFWYRQDPGLGLRLIYFSYDVKMKEKGDIPEGYSVSREKKERFSLILESASTNQTSMYLCASSPPGRIWSEKLFFGSGTQLSVL.

V gene TRBV7-9 combines with J gene TRBJ2-1, with TRBD2 identical over 14 bases. Trimming took 4 bases from V and 9 from J; bases not matched to a gene: 8. CDR3 size: 16 residues. Germline CDR1 and CDR2: SEHNR and FQNEAQ (reference sequence). The CDR3 bases are TGTGCCAGCAGCTCAGAGACTAGCGGGAGGGCCCCTGAGCAGTTCTTC. As protein: CASSSETSGRAPEQFF. Full variable domain (outside the CDR3, taken from reference TRBV7-9 and TRBJ2-1): DTGVSQNPRHKITKRGQNVTFRCDPISEHNRLYWYRQTLGQGPEFLTYFQNEAQLEKSRLLSDRFSAERPKGSFSTLEIQRTEQGDSAMYLCASSSETSGRAPEQFFGPGTRLTVL.

The gene calls are TRBV6-2 or TRBV6-3 and TRBJ1-1; no clear D. This CDR3 spans 13 amino acids. The germline V gene encodes CDR1 MNHEY and CDR2 SVGEGT. Between the trimmed V and J ends, which lost 4 bases and 4 bases, there was a span of 10 bases. The CDR3 coding sequence is TGTGCCAGCAGTTTAGGGTTGGCCACTGAAGCTTTCTTT. Translated: CASSLGLATEAFF.

This chain joins TRBV2 and TRBJ2-5; 16 bases map to TRBD2. The CDR3 runs to 17 residues. Trimming at V came to 2 bases and at J to 5 bases, leaving 5 bases not matched to a gene. The germline CDR1 and CDR2 sequences are SNHLY and FYNNEI. CDR3 sequence: CASSEHGTSGGAETQYF. CDR3 DNA sequence: TGTGCCAGCAGTGAACACGGGACTAGCGGGGGGGCTGAGACCCAGTACTTC.

The chain has TRBV5-1 and TRBJ2-5; D not certain. The CDR3 has 14 residues. Germline loops: CDR1 SGHRS, CDR2 YFSETQ. V gave up 0 bases and J gave up 5 bases, with 11 bases separating them. CDR3 nucleotide sequence: TGCGCCAGCAGCTTGGGTACACCTCAGGAGACCCAGTACTTC. The encoded protein is CASSLGTPQETQYF.

The chain uses TRBV7-8 and TRBJ2-7; D unresolved. The CDR3 has 15 residues. Germline CDR1 is SGHVS and CDR2 is FQNEAQ. The V and J ends lost 2 bases and 2 bases respectively, with 13 bases between them. CDR3 sequence (DNA): TGTGCCAGCAGCTTAAGTCATTACGGACCCTACGAGCAGTACTTC. It codes for CASSLSHYGPYEQYF. Complete variable domain (other parts from reference TRBV7-8 and TRBJ2-7): GAGVSQSPRYKVAKRGQDVALRCDPISGHVSLFWYQQALGQGPEFLTYFQNEAQLDKSGLPSDRFFAERPEGSVSTLKIQRTQQEDSAVYLCASSLSHYGPYEQYFGPGTRLTVT.

The rearrangement joins TRBV19 to TRBJ1-2; D is perhaps TRBD1 (5 bases). CDR1 is LNHDA and CDR2 is SQIVND in the germline V gene (reference sequence). Trimming pared 6 bases from V and 6 bases from J, leaving 17 bases between. This CDR3 region has 14 residues. This chain's CDR3 is CASRYTGTSDGYTF. As DNA, the CDR3 is TGTGCCAGTAGATACACCGGGACGTCTGATGGCTACACCTTC.

The J gene is TRBJ1-2, the V gene TRBV6-2 or TRBV6-3; 10 positions match TRBD1. This CDR3 is 15 amino acids long. The germline gives CDR1 MNHEY, CDR2 SVGEGT. The J segment lost 3 bases and the V segment lost 4 bases, leaving 5 bases of the junction unmatched. CDR3 region: CASSFRDRGHYGYTF. The CDR3 DNA sequence: TGTGCCAGCAGTTTCCGGGACAGGGGACACTATGGCTACACCTTC.

The table lists this clone with a count of one. This sequence joins TRBV5-6 and TRBJ1-2; D might be TRBD1 (5 bases). The CDR3 covers 12 residues. Trimming pared 4 bases from V and 8 bases from J, leaving 12 bases between. CDR1 and CDR2 from the germline V gene are SGHDT and YYEEEE. This CDR3 is CASSQGLGGYTF. CDR3 nucleotides: TGTGCCAGCAGCCAGGGACTGGGGGGCTACACCTTC. The entire variable domain, with the rest obtained from reference TRBV5-6 and TRBJ1-2, is as follows: DAGVTQSPTHLIKTRGQQVTLRCSPKSGHDTVSWYQQALGQGPQFIFQYYEEEERQRGNFPDRFSGHQFPNYSSELNVNALLLGDSALYLCASSQGLGGYTFGSGTRLTVV.

J is TRBJ2-5 and V is TRBV6-5, with D maybe TRBD1 (6 bases). V was pared by 7 bases and J by 5 bases, with 20 bases between. This CDR3 has 15 residues. Looked up from germline, CDR1 is MNHEY and CDR2 is SVGAGI. The CDR3 nucleotides read TGTGCCAGCAAAAAGGGGGACAATTTTGGGGAGACCCAGTACTTC. It specifies CASKKGDNFGETQYF.

This chain uses TRBV3-1 (or the pseudogene TRBV3-2) with TRBJ1-2; a weak D match, TRBD1 (6 bases). The CDR3 runs 18 residues. Germline V gene data show CDR1 as LGHDT and CDR2 as YNNKEL (reference sequence). V lost 4 bases and J lost 3, with 24 bases in between. The CDR3 nucleotides read TGTGCCAGCAGCCTAAGACGGAACAGGGAATTAAAAGACTATGGCTACACCTTC. This translates into CASSLRRNRELKDYGYTF.

The chain employs TRBV6-2 or TRBV6-3 and TRBJ1-6, with 7 bases fitting TRBD1. CDR3 length equals 15 residues. J lost 5 bases, V lost 2 bases, and 3 bases had no gene match. Germline CDR1 reads MNHEY; CDR2 reads SVGEGT. In DNA form, the CDR3 reads TGTGCCAGCAGTTACCGGGACAGTAATAATTCACCCCTCCACTTT. Protein product: CASSYRDSNNSPLHF.

This chain uses TRBV10-3 with TRBJ1-3, with D tentatively TRBD1 (6 bases). Trimming stripped 7 bases from V and 3 bases from J, with 13 bases between. The CDR3 covers 14 residues. Germline V gene sequence: CDR1 ENHRY, CDR2 SYGVKD. The CDR3 protein is CAITQGLSGNTIYF. CDR3 nucleotides: TGTGCCATCACCCAGGGGCTAAGTGGAAACACCATATATTTT.

CDR3 nucleotides: TGTGCCAGCAGCTTAGTTCTATCAGGGTACGAGCAGTACTTC. Residues: CASSLVLSGYEQYF. The chain is built from TRBV7-8 and TRBJ2-7; perhaps TRBD1 as D (5 bases). V was pared by 1 base and J by 4 bases, with 11 bases between. Germline loops: CDR1 SGHVS, CDR2 FQNEAQ. The CDR3 loop spans 14 amino acids.

V gene TRBV9 combines with J gene TRBJ2-2, with D possibly being TRBD2 (6 bases). The CDR3 loop spans 15 amino acids. The V end was cut by 3 bases, the J end by 4 bases, with 13 bases between. Germline V gene data show CDR1 as SGDLS and CDR2 as YYNGEE. The CDR3 coding sequence is TGTGCCAGCAGCGCTTCAAGGGAGGCCACCGGGGAGCTGTTTTTT. Its protein is CASSASREATGELFF.

The chain carries TRBV20-1 and TRBJ2-5; possibly TRBD2 for D (5 bases). V was clipped by 3 bases and J by 4 bases, with 15 bases between them. The CDR3 has 14 amino acids. Germline V gives CDR1 DFQATT, CDR2 SNEGSKA (reference sequence). CDR3 coding DNA: TGCAGTGCTAGTAAAGGACTCCAAGGAGAGACCCAGTACTTC. Translation: CSASKGLQGETQYF.